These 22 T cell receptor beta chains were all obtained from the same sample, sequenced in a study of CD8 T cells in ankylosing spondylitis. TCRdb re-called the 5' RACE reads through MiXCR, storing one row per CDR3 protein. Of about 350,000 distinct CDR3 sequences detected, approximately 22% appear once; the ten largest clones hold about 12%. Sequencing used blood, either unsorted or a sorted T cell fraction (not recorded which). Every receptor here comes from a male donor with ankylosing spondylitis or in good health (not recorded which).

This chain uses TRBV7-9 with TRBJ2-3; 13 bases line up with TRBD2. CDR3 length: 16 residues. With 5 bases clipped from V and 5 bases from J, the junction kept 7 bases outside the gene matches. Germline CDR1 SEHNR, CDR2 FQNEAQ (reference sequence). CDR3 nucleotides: TGTGCCAGCAGCCTAGGGACTAGCGGGGCTGGAGATACGCAGTATTTT. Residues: CASSLGTSGAGDTQYF.

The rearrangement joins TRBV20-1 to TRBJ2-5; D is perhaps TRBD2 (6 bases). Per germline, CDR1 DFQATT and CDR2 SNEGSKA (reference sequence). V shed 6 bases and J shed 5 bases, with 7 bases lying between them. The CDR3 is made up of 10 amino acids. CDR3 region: CSASGETQYF. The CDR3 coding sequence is TGCAGTGCCAGCGGGGAGACCCAGTACTTC.

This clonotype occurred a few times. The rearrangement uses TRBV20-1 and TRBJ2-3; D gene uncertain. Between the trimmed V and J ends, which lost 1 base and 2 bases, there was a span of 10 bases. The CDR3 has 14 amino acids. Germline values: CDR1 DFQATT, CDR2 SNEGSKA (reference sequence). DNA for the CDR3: TGCAGTGCTAGAGGGACCTTAACCACAGATACGCAGTATTTT. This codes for CSARGTLTTDTQYF.

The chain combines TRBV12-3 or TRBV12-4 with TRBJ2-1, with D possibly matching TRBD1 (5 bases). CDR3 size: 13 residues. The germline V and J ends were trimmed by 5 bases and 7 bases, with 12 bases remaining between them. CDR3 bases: TGTGCCAGCAGTGGAGACAGTGAGAATGAGCAGTTCTTC. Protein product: CASSGDSENEQFF.

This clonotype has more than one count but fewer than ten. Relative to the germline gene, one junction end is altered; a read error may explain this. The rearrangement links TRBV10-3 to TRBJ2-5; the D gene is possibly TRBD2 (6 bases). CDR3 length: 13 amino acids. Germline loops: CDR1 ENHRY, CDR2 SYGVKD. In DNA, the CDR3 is TGTGCCATCAGAGTCCCGGGAGCCCTGTATGGGGACTTC. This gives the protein CAIRVPGALYGDF.

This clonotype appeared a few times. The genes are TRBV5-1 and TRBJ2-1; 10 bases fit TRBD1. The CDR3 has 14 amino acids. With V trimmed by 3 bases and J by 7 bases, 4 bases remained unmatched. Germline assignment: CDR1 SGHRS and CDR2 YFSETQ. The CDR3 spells CASSWGQGRNEQFF. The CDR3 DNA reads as TGCGCCAGCAGCTGGGGACAGGGGAGGAATGAGCAGTTCTTC.

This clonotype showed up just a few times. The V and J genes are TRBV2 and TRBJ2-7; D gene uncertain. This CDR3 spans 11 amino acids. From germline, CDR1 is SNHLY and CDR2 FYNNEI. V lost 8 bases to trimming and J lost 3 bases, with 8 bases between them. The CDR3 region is CASGAIYEQYF. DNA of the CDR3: TGTGCCAGCGGCGCGATCTACGAGCAGTACTTC.

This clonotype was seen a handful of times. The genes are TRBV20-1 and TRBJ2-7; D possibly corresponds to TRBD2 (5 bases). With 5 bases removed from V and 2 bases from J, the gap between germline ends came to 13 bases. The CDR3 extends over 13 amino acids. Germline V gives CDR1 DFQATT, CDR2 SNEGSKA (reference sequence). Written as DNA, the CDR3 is TGCAGTGCTTCGAGAGGGATGACCTACGAGCAGTACTTC. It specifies CSASRGMTYEQYF.

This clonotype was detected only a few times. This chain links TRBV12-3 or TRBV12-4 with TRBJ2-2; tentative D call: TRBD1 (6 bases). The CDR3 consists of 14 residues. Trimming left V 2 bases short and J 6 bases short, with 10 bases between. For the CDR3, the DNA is TGTGCCAGCAGTTTATGGACAGAGCCCGGGGAGCTGTTTTTT. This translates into CASSLWTEPGELFF.

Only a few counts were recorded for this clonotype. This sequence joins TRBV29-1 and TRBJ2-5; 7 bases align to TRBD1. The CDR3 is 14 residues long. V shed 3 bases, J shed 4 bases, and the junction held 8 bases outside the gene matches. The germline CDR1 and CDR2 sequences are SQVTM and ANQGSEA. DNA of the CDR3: TGCAGCGTTGATTGGGACAGCTTCGGAGAGACCCAGTACTTC. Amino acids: CSVDWDSFGETQYF.

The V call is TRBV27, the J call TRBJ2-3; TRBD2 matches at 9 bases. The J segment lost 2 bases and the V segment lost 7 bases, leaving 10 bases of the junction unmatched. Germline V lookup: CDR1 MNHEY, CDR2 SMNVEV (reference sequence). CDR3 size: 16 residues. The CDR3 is CASKQGLARNTDTQYF. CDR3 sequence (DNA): TGTGCCAGCAAACAAGGACTAGCGCGGAACACAGATACGCAGTATTTT.

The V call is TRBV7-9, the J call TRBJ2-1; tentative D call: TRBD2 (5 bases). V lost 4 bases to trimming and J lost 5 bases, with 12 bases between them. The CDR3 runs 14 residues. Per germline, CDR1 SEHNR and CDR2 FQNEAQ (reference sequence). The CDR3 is CASSSGVGDNEQFF. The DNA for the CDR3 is TGTGCCAGCAGCTCTGGGGTCGGGGACAATGAGCAGTTCTTC.

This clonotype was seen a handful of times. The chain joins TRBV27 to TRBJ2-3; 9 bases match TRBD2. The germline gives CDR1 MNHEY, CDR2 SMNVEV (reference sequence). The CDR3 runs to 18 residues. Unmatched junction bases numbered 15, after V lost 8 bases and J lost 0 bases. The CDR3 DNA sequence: TGTGCCAGCTCGTCCGGGACTAGCCGGTCGGGGAGCACAGATACGCAGTATTTT. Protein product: CASSSGTSRSGSTDTQYF.

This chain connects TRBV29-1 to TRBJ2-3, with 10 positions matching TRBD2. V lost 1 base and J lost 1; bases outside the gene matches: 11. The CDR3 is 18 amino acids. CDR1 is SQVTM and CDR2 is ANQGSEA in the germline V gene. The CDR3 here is CSVEVEEAGGPGTDTQYF. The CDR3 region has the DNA TGCAGCGTTGAAGTTGAGGAAGCGGGGGGGCCGGGCACAGATACGCAGTATTTT.

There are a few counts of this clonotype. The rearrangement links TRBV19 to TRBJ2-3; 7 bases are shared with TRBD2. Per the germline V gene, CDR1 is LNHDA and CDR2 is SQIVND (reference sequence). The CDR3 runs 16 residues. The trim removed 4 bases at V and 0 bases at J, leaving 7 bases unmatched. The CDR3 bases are TGTGCCAGTAGTAGGGATGGCGGGGGTAGCACAGATACGCAGTATTTT. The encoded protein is CASSRDGGGSTDTQYF.

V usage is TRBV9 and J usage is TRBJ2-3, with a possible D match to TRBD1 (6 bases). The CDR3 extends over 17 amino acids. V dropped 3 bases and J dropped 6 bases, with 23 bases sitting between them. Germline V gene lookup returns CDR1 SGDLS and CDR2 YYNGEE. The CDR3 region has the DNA TGTGCCAGCAGCGCCGGAAGCACAGGGAAATGGAGCGATACGCAGTATTTT. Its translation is CASSAGSTGKWSDTQYF. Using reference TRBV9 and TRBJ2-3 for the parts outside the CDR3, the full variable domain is DSGVTQTPKHLITATGQRVTLRCSPRSGDLSVYWYQQSLDQGLQFLIQYYNGEERAKGNILERFSAQQFPDLHSELNLSSLELGDSALYFCASSAGSTGKWSDTQYFGPGTRLTVL.

The CDR3 nucleotides read TGTGCCAGCAGGGACGGACAGGGGAACACTGAAGCTTTCTTT. This gives the protein CASRDGQGNTEAFF. The J gene is TRBJ1-1, the V gene TRBV2, with 8 bases lining up with TRBD1. Unmatched junction bases numbered 4, after V lost 6 bases and J lost 1 base. CDR1 and CDR2 (germline): SNHLY, FYNNEI. CDR3 size: 14 residues.

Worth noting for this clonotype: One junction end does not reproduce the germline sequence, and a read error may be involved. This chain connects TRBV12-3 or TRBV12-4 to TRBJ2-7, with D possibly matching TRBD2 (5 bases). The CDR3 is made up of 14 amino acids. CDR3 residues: CASSLGGSDPRLDF. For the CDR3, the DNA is TGTGCCAGCAGTTTAGGAGGGTCGGACCCTAGGTTGGACTTC.

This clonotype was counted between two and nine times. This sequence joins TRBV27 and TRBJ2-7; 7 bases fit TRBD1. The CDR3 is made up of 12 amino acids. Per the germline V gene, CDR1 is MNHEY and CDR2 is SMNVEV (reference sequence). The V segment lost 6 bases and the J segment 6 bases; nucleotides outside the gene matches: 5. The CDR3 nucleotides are TGTGCCAGCAGCCTAACAGGGGCCGAGCAGTACTTC. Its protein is CASSLTGAEQYF.

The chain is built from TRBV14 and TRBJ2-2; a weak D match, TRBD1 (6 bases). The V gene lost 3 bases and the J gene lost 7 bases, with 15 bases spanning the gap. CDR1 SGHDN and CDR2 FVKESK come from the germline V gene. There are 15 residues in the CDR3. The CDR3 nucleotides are TGTGCCAGCAGCCACCGGGACAACGCGGTCGGGGAGCTGTTTTTT. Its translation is CASSHRDNAVGELFF.

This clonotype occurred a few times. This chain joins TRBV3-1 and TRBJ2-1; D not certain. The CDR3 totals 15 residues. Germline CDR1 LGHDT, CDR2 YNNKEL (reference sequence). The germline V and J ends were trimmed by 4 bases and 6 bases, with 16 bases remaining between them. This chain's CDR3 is CASSPEFPLSNEQFF. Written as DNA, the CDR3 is TGTGCCAGCAGCCCCGAATTCCCTTTGAGCAATGAGCAGTTCTTC.

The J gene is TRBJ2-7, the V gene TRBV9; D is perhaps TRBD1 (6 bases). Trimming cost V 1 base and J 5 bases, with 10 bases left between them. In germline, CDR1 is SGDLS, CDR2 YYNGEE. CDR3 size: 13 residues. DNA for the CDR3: TGTGCCAGCAGCGTAACAGGGTCTGACGAGCAGTACTTC. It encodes CASSVTGSDEQYF.